Described below is a single T cell receptor (beta chain) sequence and its context. The data derive from a study of blood T cell repertoires in COVID-19. Study summary: The samples span acute and convalescent COVID-19 from the United States, Italy and Spain. Sample material is recorded as cDNA or gDNA derived from T cells, B-cell-depleted T cells, or PBMCs.

The CDR3 consists of 13 residues. Germline V gives CDR1 SGDLS, CDR2 YYNGEE. J was trimmed by 10 bases and V by 0 bases; bases with no gene match: 4. Per the study methods: Reference gene primer amplification gave estimated nucleated cell counts. Profiling relied on immunoSEQ multiplex PCR, and the TCRdb table lists in-frame clones only, not all of them. That table supplies the V and J calls and clone size; D and trimming were determined from the DNA. Among around 15,000 clones listed, about 89% were seen once. This clonotype was sampled from a woman between 65 and 79 years old in a cohort sampled during active or convalescent COVID-19. Specimen: peripheral blood. The chain has TRBV9 and TRBJ2-1; 7 nucleotides align to TRBD1. CDR3 coding DNA: TGTGCCAGCAGCGTAGAGGGGGCGCGGGAGCAGTTCTTC. This sequence encodes CASSVEGAREQFF.